A single T cell receptor (beta chain) is shown here with its context. Its antigen is undetermined. Primers included in the PCR were 60 Vbeta and 13 Jbeta primers. This table comes from immunoSEQ multiplex PCR, and its TCRdb copy is limited to in-frame clones, with some not included. Of approximately 140,000 clones in the sample, roughly four fifths were seen once. The entry originates in a study of cytomegalovirus exposure and HLA in healthy donors. Findings and caveats of the study: Per a later analysis, about 17,000 TCR beta sequences showed association with HLA alleles at 0.05 false discovery rate.

The receptor comes from a male donor in good health and CMV-seronegative. The specimen was PBMCs.

CDR3 in DNA: TGTGCCAGCAGCCCCAGTACGCCCTTGGACACCATATATTTT. Its protein is CASSPSTPLDTIYF. V usage is TRBV11-2 and J usage is TRBJ1-3; no clear D gene. V was shortened by 5 bases and J by 8 bases, with 16 bases between the two germline ends. This CDR3 is built from 14 residues. Germline loops: CDR1 SGHAT, CDR2 FQNNGV.